This TCR beta chain was sequenced in a study of blood T cell repertoires in COVID-19. About the study: Researchers got acute and convalescent COVID-19 samples from the United States, Italy and Spain. Nucleic acid was either cDNA or gDNA, and it came from T cells, B-cell-depleted T cells, or PBMCs.

The CDR3 has 12 residues. The V gene lost 1 base and the J gene lost 10 bases, with 10 bases spanning the gap. Germline V gives CDR1 SNHLY, CDR2 FYNNEI. This clone was counted only a few times. In the original workflow: Reference gene primer amplification gave nucleated cell count estimates. Sequencing was performed with immunoSEQ multiplex PCR; in TCRdb, only in-frame clones are kept and a portion is missing. V and J calls and clone size are given by that table; D and trimming were obtained from the DNA. The table records roughly 60,000 clones, more than 70% of them present only once. The sample taken for sequencing was peripheral blood. The receptor was derived from a man aged 60 to 69 with active COVID-19. J is TRBJ1-1 and V is TRBV2, with TRBD1 as a possible D gene (6 bases). The CDR3 DNA follows: TGTGCCAGCAGTGAAGACAGGGTTGGAGCTTTCTTT. This codes for CASSEDRVGAFF.